This T cell receptor beta chain originates from a study of patients and donors after allogeneic stem cell transplantation. With respect to this clonotype: The final CDR3 position lacks the conserved phenylalanine or tryptophan, pointing to a likely read error.

TCRdb re-called the RT-PCR reads with MiXCR, one entry per CDR3 protein. Found here are 160,000 or so distinct CDR3 sequences, 24% of them singletons; the top ten hold roughly 26%. The specimen was blood, either unsorted or a sorted T cell fraction (not recorded which). This sequence was found in a human donor who was either an allogeneic HSCT recipient or a stem cell or donor lymphocyte infusion donor (not recorded which). It is not recorded whose cells these are; they may come from a transplant donor.

In nucleotides, the CDR3 is TGCGCCAGCAGCCAAGGACAGCCACTGAACACTGAAGCTTTCTTG. Its protein product is CASSQGQPLNTEAFL. The chain carries TRBV4-3 and TRBJ1-1; D perhaps matches TRBD1 (5 bases). V lost 1 base and J lost 0, with 9 bases in between. The length of the CDR3 is 15 residues. The germline V gene encodes CDR1 LGHNA and CDR2 YSLEER.